The T cell receptor (beta chain) under discussion was sequenced for a study of CDR3 diversity in severe acne. There are many counts of this clonotype. Using its own MiXCR run on the PCR reads, TCRdb lists one record per CDR3 protein. The data hold fewer than 100,000 distinct CDR3 sequences, with 45% to 60% observed a single time. This CDR3 is 15 amino acids long. CDR1 and CDR2 from the germline V gene are SGHDT and YYEEEE. The V and J ends lost 4 bases and 7 bases, in that order; junction bases with no gene match: 6. The material sequenced was blood. This clonotype originated in a male donor in good health, without acne. The rearrangement joins TRBV5-6 to TRBJ1-4, with 11 positions matching TRBD1. The CDR3 region is CASSHTGTGGEKLFF. CDR3 sequence (DNA): TGTGCCAGCAGCCACACCGGGACAGGGGGTGAAAAACTGTTTTTT.